Listed below are T cell receptor beta chains from one sample, sequenced in a study of shared clonotypes between healthy human individuals. The protocol was immunoSEQ multiplex PCR, while the TCRdb copy is restricted to in-frame clones and leaves out a portion. The top ten clones hold about 0.11% of a sample with nearly 600,000 clones, roughly 95% of them seen once. The material sequenced was naive CD8+ T cells sorted from blood. These receptors were obtained from a woman aged 25 to 39 in good health. CDR3s include the opening cysteine and the closing phenylalanine or tryptophan. D genes are given only for firm matches. Some rows mark clone size as missing; the rest say once, few, many or name a class of expanded clone.

abundance,d_gene,v_gene,j_gene,CDR3aa,CDR3nt
-,-,TRBV6-5,TRBJ2-7,CASSKQEYEQYF,TGTGCCAGCAGTAAACAGGAGTACGAGCAGTACTTC
-,TRBD1,TRBV27,TRBJ1-5,CASTPGGGNQPQHF,TGTGCCAGCACTCCAGGGGGAGGAAATCAGCCCCAGCATTTT
once,-,TRBV2,TRBJ1-6,CASSDIWTGNSPLHF,TGTGCCAGCAGTGACATTTGGACGGGGAATTCACCCCTCCACTTT
-,-,TRBV4-1,TRBJ2-5,CASSQEPIGGLETQYF,TGCGCCAGCAGCCAAGAACCGATCGGGGGGCTGGAGACCCAGTACTTC
-,TRBD1,TRBV7-9,TRBJ1-5,CASSGTTGGPDQPQHF,TGTGCCAGCAGCGGTACCACAGGGGGCCCTGATCAGCCCCAGCATTTT
-,-,TRBV5-1,TRBJ2-1,CASSFWDSYNEQFF,TGCGCCAGCAGCTTCTGGGACTCCTACAATGAGCAGTTCTTC
-,TRBD2,TRBV28,TRBJ2-5,CASSQGLAGPRSGETQYF,TGTGCCAGCAGTCAAGGACTAGCGGGACCCCGGAGCGGAGAGACCCAGTACTTC
-,-,TRBV28,TRBJ2-7,CASRGTGNDEQYF,TGTGCCAGCAGGGGGACGGGGAACGACGAGCAGTACTTC
-,-,TRBV7-8,TRBJ1-1,CASSLGDTGINTEAFF,TGTGCCAGCAGCTTAGGGGACACCGGTATTAATACTGAAGCTTTCTTT
-,-,TRBV13,TRBJ1-2,CASSLGVGSGYTF,TGTGCCAGCAGCTTAGGTGTGGGTTCTGGCTACACCTTC
-,-,TRBV27,TRBJ1-1,CASSFGLGTEAFF,TGTGCCAGCAGTTTTGGGCTGGGCACTGAAGCTTTCTTT
-,-,TRBV6-6,TRBJ2-1,CASSYWPGTTGDEQFF,TGTGCCAGCAGTTACTGGCCAGGGACCACGGGGGATGAGCAGTTCTTC
-,-,TRBV28,TRBJ2-1,CASSLGSRNEQFF,TGTGCCAGCAGTTTAGGCTCCCGCAATGAGCAGTTCTTC
-,-,TRBV18,TRBJ1-5,CASSPAGAEGYQPQHF,TGTGCCAGCTCACCAGCGGGGGCGGAAGGTTATCAGCCCCAGCATTTT
-,-,TRBV23-1,TRBJ2-7,CASSQSPQRSYEQYF,TGCGCCAGCAGTCAATCTCCACAGCGCTCCTACGAGCAGTACTTC
once,-,TRBV29-1,TRBJ2-1,CSAPLSASVSYNEQFF,TGCAGCGCTCCACTTAGCGCCTCAGTCTCCTACAATGAGCAGTTCTTC
once,-,TRBV14,TRBJ2-2,CASSQISGELFF,TGTGCCAGCAGCCAAATTAGCGGGGAGCTGTTTTTT
few,TRBD1,TRBV5-1,TRBJ2-7,CASSPWTGDDEQYF,TGCGCCAGCAGTCCTTGGACAGGAGACGACGAGCAGTACTTC
-,TRBD1,TRBV9,TRBJ2-1,CASSSGGSSYNEQFF,TGTGCCAGCAGCTCAGGGGGTTCCTCCTACAATGAGCAGTTCTTC
-,-,TRBV5-6,TRBJ2-2,CASSGPSGELFF,TGTGCCAGCAGCGGACCGTCCGGGGAGCTGTTTTTT
few,-,TRBV11-2,TRBJ1-2,CASSLGREGYTF,TGTGCCAGCAGCTTGGGTCGTGAGGGCTACACCTTC
-,-,TRBV11-2,TRBJ2-7,CASSLVPSEQYF,TGTGCCAGCAGCTTAGTCCCGTCCGAGCAGTACTTC
-,-,TRBV6-1,TRBJ2-7,CASSEKTRGYEQYF,TGTGCCAGCAGTGAAAAAACTAGAGGCTACGAGCAGTACTTC
-,-,TRBV7-2,TRBJ1-2,CASSLHRAGNDGYTF,TGTGCCAGCAGCTTACATAGGGCAGGGAACGATGGCTACACCTTC
-,-,TRBV30,TRBJ2-7,CAWSTGAYEQYF,TGTGCCTGGAGTACCGGGGCCTACGAGCAGTACTTC
-,TRBD1,TRBV6-1,TRBJ2-1,CASSEGWTGNEQFF,TGTGCCAGCAGTGAAGGATGGACAGGCAATGAGCAGTTCTTC
-,TRBD2,TRBV28,TRBJ2-3,CASRRTSGTSTDTQYF,TGTGCCAGCCGGCGGACTAGCGGGACTAGCACAGATACGCAGTATTTT
-,-,TRBV6-1,TRBJ2-3,CASSEFGGRGDTQYF,TGTGCCAGCAGTGAGTTCGGGGGCCGGGGAGATACGCAGTATTTT
once,-,TRBV28,TRBJ2-3,CASTRARASTDTQYF,TGTGCCAGCACGAGGGCCAGAGCTAGCACAGATACGCAGTATTTT
-,TRBD2,TRBV5-6,TRBJ2-5,CASSPGLAVVDQYF,TGTGCCAGCAGCCCGGGACTAGCGGTTGTCGACCAGTACTTC
-,TRBD2,TRBV11-2,TRBJ2-5,CASSLLAGGETQYF,TGTGCCAGCAGCTTACTAGCGGGAGGAGAGACCCAGTACTTC
-,TRBD1,TRBV28,TRBJ2-5,CASSLTGGRQETQYF,TGTGCCAGCAGTTTAACAGGGGGACGGCAAGAGACCCAGTACTTC
-,TRBD2,TRBV27,TRBJ2-5,CASSVTSGQETQYF,TGTGCCAGCAGTGTAACTAGCGGGCAAGAGACCCAGTACTTC
-,TRBD1,TRBV13,TRBJ2-1,CASSIPGQGPNEQFF,TGTGCCAGCAGCATCCCGGGACAGGGCCCCAATGAGCAGTTCTTC
-,TRBD2,TRBV29-1,TRBJ2-2,CSVGLAETNTGELFF,TGCAGCGTAGGACTAGCGGAGACGAACACCGGGGAGCTGTTTTTT
-,TRBD1,TRBV28,TRBJ2-7,CASRNLHSDRGIFYEQYF,TGTGCCAGCAGGAATCTCCATTCAGACAGGGGGATCTTCTACGAGCAGTACTTC
-,-,TRBV27,TRBJ2-7,CATGRGLEQYF,TGTGCCACCGGTCGTGGGCTCGAGCAGTACTTC
-,-,TRBV7-9,TRBJ1-1,CASSLSEGGPAAFF,TGTGCCAGCAGCTTGAGCGAAGGGGGGCCAGCGGCTTTCTTT
-,-,TRBV7-9,TRBJ1-1,CASSLAGTSTEAFF,TGTGCCAGCAGCTTAGCGGGGACTTCCACTGAAGCTTTCTTT
-,-,TRBV6-1,TRBJ2-2,CASSEGPVAGELFF,TGTGCCAGCAGTGAAGGCCCGGTAGCCGGGGAGCTGTTTTTT
-,-,TRBV27,TRBJ2-7,CASSSMDYYEQYF,TGTGCCAGCAGTTCAATGGACTACTACGAGCAGTACTTC
-,-,TRBV13,TRBJ1-1,CASSLGLRQYNTEAFF,TGTGCCAGCAGCTTAGGGCTTAGACAGTATAACACTGAAGCTTTCTTT
-,-,TRBV28,TRBJ2-1,CASSLRGRYNEQFF,TGTGCCAGCAGTTTAAGGGGCCGATACAATGAGCAGTTCTTC
-,-,TRBV5-1,TRBJ2-7,CASSFRVLGYEQYF,TGCGCCAGCAGCTTCAGGGTTTTAGGCTACGAGCAGTACTTC
-,-,TRBV28,TRBJ2-5,CASETRLETQYF,TGTGCCAGCGAGACTCGTCTAGAGACCCAGTACTTC
-,-,TRBV29-1,TRBJ1-1,CSVEDRGAPDTEAFF,TGCAGCGTTGAAGATCGCGGGGCCCCGGACACCGAAGCTTTCTTT
-,-,TRBV19,TRBJ1-4,CASSPPGRVDEKLFF,TGTGCCAGTAGTCCACCGGGACGGGTAGATGAAAAACTGTTTTTT
-,-,TRBV28,TRBJ2-7,CASSPRAGYEQYF,TGTGCCAGCAGTCCGCGGGCGGGCTACGAGCAGTACTTC